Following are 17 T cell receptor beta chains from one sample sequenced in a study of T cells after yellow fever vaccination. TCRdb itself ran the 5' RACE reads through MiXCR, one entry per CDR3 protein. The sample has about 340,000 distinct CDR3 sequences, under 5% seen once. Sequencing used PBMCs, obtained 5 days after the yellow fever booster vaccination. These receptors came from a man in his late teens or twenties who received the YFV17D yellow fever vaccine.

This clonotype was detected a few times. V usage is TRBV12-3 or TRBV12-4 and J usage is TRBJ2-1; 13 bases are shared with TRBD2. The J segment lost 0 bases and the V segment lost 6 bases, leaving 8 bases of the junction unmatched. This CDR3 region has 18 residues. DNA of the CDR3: TGTGCCAGCAGACCTACGGGACTAGCGGGGAGCTCCTACAATGAGCAGTTCTTC. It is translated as CASRPTGLAGSSYNEQFF.

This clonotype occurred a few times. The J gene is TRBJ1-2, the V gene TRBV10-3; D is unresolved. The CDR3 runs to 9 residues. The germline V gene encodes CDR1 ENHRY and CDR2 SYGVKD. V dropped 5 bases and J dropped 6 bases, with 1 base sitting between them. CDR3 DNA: TGTGCCATCAGTAATGGCTACACCTTC. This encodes CAISNGYTF.

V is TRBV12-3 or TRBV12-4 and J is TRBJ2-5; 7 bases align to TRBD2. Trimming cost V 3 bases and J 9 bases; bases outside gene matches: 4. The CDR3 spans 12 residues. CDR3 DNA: TGTGCCAGCAGTTTTCTGGGGGGGGCCCAGTACTTC. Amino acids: CASSFLGGAQYF.

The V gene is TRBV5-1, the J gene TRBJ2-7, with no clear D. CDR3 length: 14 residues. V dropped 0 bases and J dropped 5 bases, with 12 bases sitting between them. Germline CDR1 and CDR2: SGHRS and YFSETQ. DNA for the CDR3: TGCGCCAGCAGCTTGGGCAGCCGTCCCAACGAGCAGTACTTC. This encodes CASSLGSRPNEQYF.

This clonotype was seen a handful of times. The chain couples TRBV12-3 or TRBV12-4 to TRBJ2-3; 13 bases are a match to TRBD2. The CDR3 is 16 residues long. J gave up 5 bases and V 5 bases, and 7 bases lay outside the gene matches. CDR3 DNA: TGTGCCAGCAGTCTACTAGCGGGGGGGCCGGGAGATACGCAGTATTTT. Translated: CASSLLAGGPGDTQYF.

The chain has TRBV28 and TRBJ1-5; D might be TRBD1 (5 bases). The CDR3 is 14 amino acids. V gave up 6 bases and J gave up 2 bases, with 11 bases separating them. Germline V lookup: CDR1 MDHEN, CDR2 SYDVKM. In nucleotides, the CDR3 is TGTGCCAGCAGCTCTGGGGGGGGCAATCAGCCCCAGCATTTT. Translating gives CASSSGGGNQPQHF.

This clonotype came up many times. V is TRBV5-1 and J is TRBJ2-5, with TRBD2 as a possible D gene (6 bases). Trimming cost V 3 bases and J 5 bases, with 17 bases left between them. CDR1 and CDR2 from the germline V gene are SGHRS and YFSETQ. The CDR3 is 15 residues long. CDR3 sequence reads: CASSSLRRGSETQYF. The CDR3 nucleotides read TGCGCCAGCAGCTCCCTAAGGCGGGGATCCGAGACCCAGTACTTC.

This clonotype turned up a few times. The CDR3 is CASSLRPTGRNEKLFF. The CDR3 DNA reads TGTGCCAGCAGCTTAAGACCTACTGGCCGGAATGAAAAACTGTTTTTT. This chain joins TRBV7-6 and TRBJ1-4; D is unclear. The germline V and J ends were trimmed by 2 bases and 5 bases, with 15 bases remaining between them. This CDR3 has 16 residues. The germline gives CDR1 SGHVS, CDR2 FNYEAQ.

The CDR3 loop is CSASETGGIYTEAFF. In DNA form, the CDR3 reads TGCAGCGCCTCCGAAACAGGGGGCATATACACTGAAGCTTTCTTT. V and J are TRBV29-1 and TRBJ1-1, with 9 bases matching TRBD1. V was pared by 7 bases and J by 3 bases, with 12 bases of the junction left unmatched. The CDR3 has 15 amino acids. Germline V gene lookup returns CDR1 SQVTM and CDR2 ANQGSEA.

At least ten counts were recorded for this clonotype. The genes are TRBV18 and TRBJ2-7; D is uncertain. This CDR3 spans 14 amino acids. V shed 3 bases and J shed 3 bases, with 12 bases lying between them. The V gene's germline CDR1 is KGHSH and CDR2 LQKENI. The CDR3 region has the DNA TGTGCCAGCTCACCGACCCCCCAAGGCTACGAGCAGTACTTC. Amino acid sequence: CASSPTPQGYEQYF.

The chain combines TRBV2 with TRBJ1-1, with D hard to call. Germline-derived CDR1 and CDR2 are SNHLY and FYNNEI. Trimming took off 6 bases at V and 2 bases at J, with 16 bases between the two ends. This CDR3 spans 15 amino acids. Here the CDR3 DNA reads TGTGCCAGCAGCCCGGTTTCGGCTATTAACACTGAAGCTTTCTTT. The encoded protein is CASSPVSAINTEAFF.

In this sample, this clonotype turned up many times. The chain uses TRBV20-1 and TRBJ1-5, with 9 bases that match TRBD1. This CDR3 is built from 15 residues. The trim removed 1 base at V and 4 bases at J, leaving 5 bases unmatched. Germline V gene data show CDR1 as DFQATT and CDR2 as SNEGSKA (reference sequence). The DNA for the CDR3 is TGCAGTGCTAGAGTGACAGGGGGTATTAATCAGCCCCAGCATTTT. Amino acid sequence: CSARVTGGINQPQHF.

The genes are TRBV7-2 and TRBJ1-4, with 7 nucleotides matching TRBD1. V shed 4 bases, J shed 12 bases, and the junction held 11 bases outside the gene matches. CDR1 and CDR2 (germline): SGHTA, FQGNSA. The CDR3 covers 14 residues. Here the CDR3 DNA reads TGTGCCAGCAGCTCCAACTCAGGGGGTTTAGAACTGTTTTTT. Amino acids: CASSSNSGGLELFF.

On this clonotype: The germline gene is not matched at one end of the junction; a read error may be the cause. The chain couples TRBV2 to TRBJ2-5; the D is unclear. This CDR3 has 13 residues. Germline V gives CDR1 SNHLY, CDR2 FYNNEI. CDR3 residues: CASSEVNQETQYF. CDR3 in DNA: TGTGCCAGCAGCGAAGTTAACCAAGAGACCCAGTACTTC.

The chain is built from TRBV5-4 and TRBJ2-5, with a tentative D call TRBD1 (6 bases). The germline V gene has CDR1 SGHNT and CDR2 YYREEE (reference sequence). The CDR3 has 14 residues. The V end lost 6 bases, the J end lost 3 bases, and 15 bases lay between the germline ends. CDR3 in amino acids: CASNGRDKEETQYF. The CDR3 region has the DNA TGTGCCAGCAACGGCCGGGACAAAGAAGAGACCCAGTACTTC.

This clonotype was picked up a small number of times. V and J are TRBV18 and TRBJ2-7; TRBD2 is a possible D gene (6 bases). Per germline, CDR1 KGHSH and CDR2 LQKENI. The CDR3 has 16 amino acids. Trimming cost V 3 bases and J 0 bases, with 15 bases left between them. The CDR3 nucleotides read TGTGCCAGCTCACCGGGGACTTCCTCTAGCTCCTACGAGCAGTACGTC. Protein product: CASSPGTSSSSYEQYV.

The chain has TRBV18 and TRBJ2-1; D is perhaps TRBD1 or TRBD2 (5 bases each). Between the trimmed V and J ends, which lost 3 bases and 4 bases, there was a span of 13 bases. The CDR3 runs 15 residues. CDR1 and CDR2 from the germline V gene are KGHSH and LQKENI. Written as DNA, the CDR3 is TGTGCCAGCTCACCGGGGGAGACAGCTTACAATGAGCAGTTCTTC. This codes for CASSPGETAYNEQFF.